This record covers a single T cell receptor beta chain. Its target is not known. These data come from a study of CD8 T cells in Susac syndrome. Study-level findings and limits: The study recognized that its TCR sequencing and HLA analysis covered a relatively small number of individuals.

The authors reverse transcribed roughly 0.5 to 1 ug RNA with random hexamers. The amplification used immunoSEQ multiplex PCR on TCR beta CDR3; it spanned 54 Vbeta and 13 Jbeta. Using its own MiXCR run on the immunoSEQ multiplex PCR reads, TCRdb lists one record per CDR3 protein. The sample consists of over 130,000 distinct CDR3 sequences, roughly 95% of them appearing once. CDR1 and CDR2 from the germline V gene are SGHTA and FQGTGA. V lost 2 bases, J lost 5 bases, and 18 bases lay in between. CDR3 length: 17 amino acids. From blood CD8+ and CD4+ T cells, the TCR beta chain was sequenced. The multiple sclerosis control group consisted of treatment-naive patients whose relapsing-remitting disease, which was either stable or active, fulfilled revised McDonald criteria.

Material: CD4+ T cells from PBMCs. The source of this sequence is a human donor with multiple sclerosis. The chain recombines TRBV7-3 with TRBJ2-2, with a possible D match to TRBD1 (6 bases). CDR3 sequence (DNA): TGTGCCAGCAGCTTACAGGGGCCACGATTATCAACCGGGGAGCTGTTTTTT. It specifies CASSLQGPRLSTGELFF.